The 31 T cell receptor beta chains given below trace back to one sample, sequenced in a study of blood T cells in healthy people across ages. A J-beta primer mix and a sample-barcoded 5' primer were used in a second PCR of about 7 to 11 cycles. TCRdb independently ran MiXCR on the 5' RACE reads; one entry per CDR3 protein. The table shows roughly 1.4 million distinct CDR3 sequences, with 59% occurring only once. The sequenced sample was blood. These TCRs come from a man younger than 35 in good health.

The gene calls are TRBV7-2 and TRBJ2-7; D gene unclear. Germline assignment: CDR1 SGHTA and CDR2 FQGNSA. The CDR3 has 15 amino acids. Trimming left V 6 bases short and J 0 bases short, with 15 bases between. The CDR3 reads CASSRQLHSSYEQYF. The CDR3 DNA reads TGTGCCAGCAGTCGTCAATTACATAGCTCCTACGAGCAGTACTTC.

This clonotype was seen more than once but under ten times. The chain couples TRBV6-5 to TRBJ2-1; 14 bases agree with TRBD2. Trimming cost V 3 bases and J 6 bases; bases outside gene matches: 4. Germline CDR1 is MNHEY and CDR2 is SVGAGI. This CDR3 has 16 residues. CDR3 DNA: TGTGCCAGCAGTTATCGGACTAGCGGGAGGCTCAATGAGCAGTTCTTC. This translates into CASSYRTSGRLNEQFF.

The rearrangement links TRBV12-3 or TRBV12-4 to TRBJ2-1, with D possibly being TRBD1 (6 bases). V dropped 2 bases and J dropped 10 bases, with 15 bases sitting between them. The CDR3 has 14 residues. Here the CDR3 DNA reads TGTGCCAGCAGTTTAACAGGGACGTTTGGGGAGCAGTTCTTC. It specifies CASSLTGTFGEQFF.

Written as DNA, the CDR3 is TGTGCCAGCAAAAGCGGGAACCAAGAGACCCAGTACTTC. Encoded protein: CASKSGNQETQYF. V is TRBV7-6 and J is TRBJ2-5; TRBD2 aligns across 7 bases. The junction had 2 bases not matched to a gene; V was cut back by 7 bases and J by 0 bases. Germline CDR1 SGHVS, CDR2 FNYEAQ. This CDR3 is built from 13 residues.

J is TRBJ2-3 and V is TRBV2; D may be TRBD2 (5 bases). The germline gives CDR1 SNHLY, CDR2 FYNNEI. This CDR3 is 15 amino acids long. Trimming stripped 6 bases from V and 0 bases from J, with 13 bases between. Here the CDR3 reads CASRRGLSSTDTQYF. The CDR3 bases are TGTGCCAGCAGACGGGGATTAAGTAGCACAGATACGCAGTATTTT.

The chain joins TRBV7-2 to TRBJ2-1; 13 nucleotides match TRBD2. The germline V gene encodes CDR1 SGHTA and CDR2 FQGNSA. There are 16 residues in the CDR3. V shed 2 bases and J 6 bases; nucleotides not matched to a gene: 4. The CDR3: CASSLRGTSGVNEQFF. CDR3 nucleotide sequence: TGTGCCAGCAGCTTACGAGGGACTAGCGGGGTCAATGAGCAGTTCTTC.

The CDR3 nucleotides are TGTGCCAGCAGACGGGCCGAAAATGCGGAGACCCAGTACTTC. Translated, it gives CASRRAENAETQYF. The rearrangement joins TRBV6-6 to TRBJ2-5, with D hard to call. The CDR3 has 14 residues. Trimming took off 6 bases at V and 5 bases at J, with 16 bases between the two ends. Germline V CDR1 and CDR2: MNHNY, SVGAGI (reference sequence).

The chain couples TRBV11-1 to TRBJ2-1; D might be TRBD1 (6 bases). The CDR3 runs 16 residues. The V gene's germline CDR1 is SGHAT and CDR2 FQDESV (reference sequence). Trimming took 5 bases from V and 5 from J, leaving 19 bases between them. CDR3 sequence (DNA): TGTGCCAGCAGCCCATTTCAACAGGGTTACGACAATGAGCAGTTCTTC. This codes for CASSPFQQGYDNEQFF.

The chain carries TRBV4-1 and TRBJ1-2, with 9 bases aligning to TRBD1. There are 14 residues in the CDR3. Trimming at V came to 3 bases and at J to 3 bases, leaving 2 bases not matched to a gene. The germline CDR1 and CDR2 sequences are MGHRA and YSYEKL. The CDR3 sequence: CASSQRDRDYGYTF. The CDR3 DNA sequence: TGCGCCAGCAGCCAGCGGGACAGGGACTATGGCTACACCTTC.

This rearrangement joins TRBV4-1 to TRBJ2-1, with 12 bases that match TRBD2. The CDR3 has 17 residues. The J segment lost 3 bases and the V segment lost 4 bases, leaving 7 bases of the junction unmatched. Germline V CDR1 and CDR2: MGHRA, YSYEKL. The CDR3 loop reads CASSRQSSGRDYNEQFF. The DNA for the CDR3 is TGCGCCAGCAGCCGACAGTCTAGCGGGAGGGACTACAATGAGCAGTTCTTC.

The CDR3 region has the DNA TGTGCCACCAGACTCAACAGGAACACTGAAGCTTTCTTT. It is translated as CATRLNRNTEAFF. The chain recombines TRBV24-1 with TRBJ1-1; no clear D gene. Trimming removed 7 bases from V and 1 base from J, with 9 bases in between. Germline V gene lookup returns CDR1 KGHDR and CDR2 SFDVKD. The CDR3 runs to 13 residues.

J is TRBJ2-5 and V is TRBV5-1; D is perhaps TRBD2 (5 bases). Germline CDR1 is SGHRS and CDR2 is YFSETQ. V dropped 2 bases and J dropped 2 bases, with 13 bases sitting between them. This CDR3 spans 15 amino acids. CDR3 protein: CASSFGDRGQETQYF. In DNA form, the CDR3 reads TGCGCCAGCAGCTTTGGTGACCGGGGTCAAGAGACCCAGTACTTC.

This chain links TRBV6-2 or TRBV6-3 with TRBJ2-7; a weak D match, TRBD2 (6 bases). This CDR3 has 15 residues. The ends were cut back, 6 bases at V and 1 base at J, with 16 bases in the middle. Germline V gene sequence: CDR1 MNHEY, CDR2 SVGEGT. CDR3 in DNA: TGTGCCAGCAGACTCGGGACTTTTTCTTCCTACGAGCAGTACTTC. Its translation: CASRLGTFSSYEQYF.

The chain has TRBV20-1 and TRBJ2-2; 8 nucleotides align to TRBD1. Germline trimming cut 2 bases from V and 5 bases from J; bases unmatched to any gene: 7. Germline V gene sequence: CDR1 DFQATT, CDR2 SNEGSKA (reference sequence). The CDR3 covers 15 residues. As DNA, the CDR3 is TGCAGTGCTAGAAATCAGGACAGGGTAACCGGGGAGCTGTTTTTT. Encoded protein: CSARNQDRVTGELFF.

This clonotype was recorded only once. J is TRBJ2-7 and V is TRBV20-1, with D perhaps assigned TRBD1 or TRBD2 (5 bases each). The J call may be in error: the DNA end matches TRBJ2-5 better. The CDR3 loop spans 14 amino acids. In germline, CDR1 is DFQATT, CDR2 SNEGSKA (reference sequence). CDR3 sequence: CSAPLGDPQETQYF. Written as DNA, the CDR3 is TGCAGTGCTCCCCTGGGGGATCCTCAAGAGACCCAGTACTTC.

The chain is built from TRBV3-1 and TRBJ2-5; D gene uncertain. In germline, CDR1 is LGHDT, CDR2 YNNKEL (reference sequence). V lost 1 base and J lost 5, with 8 bases in between. The CDR3 totals 13 residues. The CDR3 reads CASSQGSWETQYF. The CDR3 region has the DNA TGTGCCAGCAGCCAAGGCTCGTGGGAGACCCAGTACTTC.

The chain carries TRBV11-2 and TRBJ2-7; 9 nucleotides line up with TRBD2. Looked up from germline, CDR1 is SGHAT and CDR2 is FQNNGV. The CDR3 covers 16 residues. The ends lost 1 base at V and 2 bases at J; junction bases unmatched: 6. The CDR3 nucleotides are TGTGCCAGCAGCTTAGCAGAGCGGGGGGCCCCCTACGAGCAGTACTTC. This translates into CASSLAERGAPYEQYF.

The rearrangement uses TRBV4-1 and TRBJ1-2; TRBD1 might be the D (5 bases). Germline V gives CDR1 MGHRA, CDR2 YSYEKL. The CDR3 is made up of 14 amino acids. Trimming cost V 2 bases and J 3 bases, with 10 bases left between them. In nucleotides, the CDR3 is TGCGCCAGCAGCCAAATCGGGGCACACTATGGCTACACCTTC. Amino acids: CASSQIGAHYGYTF.

The genes are TRBV27 and TRBJ2-2, with 10 bases fitting TRBD2. The V gene's germline CDR1 is MNHEY and CDR2 SMNVEV (reference sequence). This CDR3 spans 15 amino acids. The J segment lost 7 bases and the V segment lost 7 bases, leaving 9 bases of the junction unmatched. The CDR3 DNA follows: TGTGCCAGCAAATTGGGGACTAGCGCGTTCGGGGAGCTGTTTTTT. Translation: CASKLGTSAFGELFF.

The DNA for the CDR3 is TGCAGTGCTGCCGTGTTAGGGGAGGGTTACGAGCAGTACTTC. Translating it yields CSAAVLGEGYEQYF. This chain connects TRBV20-1 to TRBJ2-4; 7 bases fit TRBD2. TRBJ2-7 explains the end of the DNA better; the J call may be wrong. Germline CDR1 reads DFQATT; CDR2 reads SNEGSKA (reference sequence). The CDR3 length is 14 residues.

Of note for this clonotype: At one of its ends the junction is not consistent with the germline gene, which may arise from a read error. This chain uses TRBV10-3 with TRBJ1-2, with a possible D match to TRBD1 (5 bases). Germline CDR1 is ENHRY and CDR2 is SYGVKD. The CDR3 spans 12 residues. CDR3 amino acids: CAVSESQGGYTF. The CDR3 DNA reads TGTGCCGTCAGTGAGTCGCAGGGAGGCTACACCTTC.

V and J are TRBV2 and TRBJ2-2; 10 bases align to TRBD2. The CDR3 contains 15 residues. Germline CDR1 is SNHLY and CDR2 is FYNNEI. The junction had 5 bases not matched to a gene; V was cut back by 4 bases and J by 6 bases. CDR3 DNA: TGTGCCAGCAGTGCCCTAGCGGGAGCACCCGGGGAGCTGTTTTTT. This encodes CASSALAGAPGELFF.

This chain uses TRBV11-2 with TRBJ2-1; TRBD2 aligns across 9 bases. The length of the CDR3 is 17 residues. After removal of 5 bases from V and 3 bases from J, the junction contained 11 bases not matched to a gene. Germline V gene lookup returns CDR1 SGHAT and CDR2 FQNNGV. The CDR3: CASSQQPIAGDYNEQFF. CDR3 in DNA: TGTGCCAGCAGCCAACAGCCCATAGCGGGGGACTACAATGAGCAGTTCTTC.

V and J are TRBV9 and TRBJ2-2; no definite D call. V dropped 0 bases and J dropped 2 bases, with 8 bases sitting between them. Germline lookup yields CDR1 SGDLS and CDR2 YYNGEE. The CDR3 totals 15 residues. The CDR3 DNA sequence: TGTGCCAGCAGCGTAGGGGTCAGCAACACCGGGGAGCTGTTTTTT. Protein: CASSVGVSNTGELFF.

This clonotype was counted between two and nine times. The chain recombines TRBV29-1 with TRBJ2-7, with D perhaps TRBD1 (6 bases). Trimming shortened V by 0 bases and J by 2 bases, and 20 bases separated the two germline ends. The CDR3 has 17 amino acids. The germline V gene has CDR1 SQVTM and CDR2 ANQGSEA. The CDR3 sequence: CSVEDRFSGQQAYEQYF. The CDR3 DNA follows: TGCAGCGTTGAAGATCGGTTTTCTGGACAGCAAGCCTACGAGCAGTACTTC.

This clonotype was detected a few times. The chain links TRBV12-3 or TRBV12-4 to TRBJ1-2; TRBD1 is a possible D gene (5 bases). The CDR3 loop spans 13 amino acids. V was trimmed by 5 bases and J by 3 bases, leaving 10 bases between them. The DNA for the CDR3 is TGTGCCAGCAGTCTCGACAGACACTATGGCTACACCTTC. Residues: CASSLDRHYGYTF.

The genes are TRBV4-2 and TRBJ2-7, with D possibly TRBD1 on 5 matching bases. The germline V gene encodes CDR1 LGHNA and CDR2 YNFKEQ. The CDR3 length is 16 residues. The ends were cut back, 0 bases at V and 2 bases at J, with 14 bases in the middle. CDR3 residues: CASSQEGRAGAYEQYF. DNA for the CDR3: TGTGCCAGCAGCCAAGAGGGCAGGGCTGGGGCCTACGAGCAGTACTTC.

The chain uses TRBV27 and TRBJ1-1; no reliable D call. Trimming took 11 bases from V and 5 from J, leaving 15 bases between them. Germline CDR1 MNHEY, CDR2 SMNVEV (reference sequence). The CDR3 is made up of 12 amino acids. The CDR3 DNA reads TGTGCCGTCCGAACAGCGGGAACTGAAGCTTTCTTT. This sequence encodes CAVRTAGTEAFF.

The chain uses TRBV27 and TRBJ1-1; D ambiguous. This CDR3 is built from 13 residues. Germline V lookup: CDR1 MNHEY, CDR2 SMNVEV (reference sequence). The V gene lost 6 bases and the J gene lost 5 bases, with 13 bases spanning the gap. In DNA form, the CDR3 reads TGTGCCAGCAGCTTACCCGGGTGGACTGAAGCTTTCTTT. Translating it yields CASSLPGWTEAFF.

Note on this clonotype: A read error may account for a junction end that differs from germline. V usage is TRBV20-1 and J usage is TRBJ2-7; D may match TRBD1 or TRBD2 (6 bases each). There are 13 residues in the CDR3. Germline V gene sequence: CDR1 DFQATT, CDR2 SNEGSKA (reference sequence). CDR3 sequence reads: CSVRGGSSYEQYF. As DNA, the CDR3 is TGCAGTGTTAGAGGGGGGAGCTCCTACGAGCAGTACTTC.

This clonotype has more than one count but fewer than ten. The chain is built from TRBV7-9 and TRBJ2-2, with a tentative D call TRBD2 (6 bases). Germline CDR1 is SEHNR and CDR2 is FQNEAQ (reference sequence). Trimming removed 5 bases from V and 7 bases from J, with 11 bases in between. CDR3 length: 13 residues. The CDR3 region has the DNA TGTGCCAGCAGCCCGCCTAGCGTCGGGGAGCTGTTTTTT. Its protein is CASSPPSVGELFF.